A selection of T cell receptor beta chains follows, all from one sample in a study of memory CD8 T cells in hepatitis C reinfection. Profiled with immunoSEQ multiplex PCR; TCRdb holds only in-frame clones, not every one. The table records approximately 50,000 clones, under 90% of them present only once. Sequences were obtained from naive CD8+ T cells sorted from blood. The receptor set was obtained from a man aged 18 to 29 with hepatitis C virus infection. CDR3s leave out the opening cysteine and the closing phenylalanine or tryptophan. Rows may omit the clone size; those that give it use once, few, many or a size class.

cdr3_aa: ASSLGVGTGRDTQY; v_call: TRBV7-2; clone_size: NA
cdr3_aa: ASSPPGPPYEQY; v_call: TRBV27; clone_size: NA
cdr3_aa: ASSFPLAGDGNEQF; v_call: TRBV11-2; clone_size: once
cdr3_aa: ASSASGGVEKLF; v_call: TRBV19; clone_size: NA
cdr3_aa: ASSPDSYEQY; v_call: TRBV5-1; clone_size: few
cdr3_aa: ASSLVAGSRYEQY; v_call: TRBV7-9; clone_size: NA
cdr3_aa: ASSLKTREAF; v_call: TRBV5-6; clone_size: once
cdr3_aa: ASSPRGSPYEQY; v_call: TRBV18; clone_size: NA
cdr3_aa: ARVQRSLREQY; v_call: TRBV2; clone_size: NA
cdr3_aa: ASSQESGTGGVEQF; v_call: TRBV4-2; clone_size: once
cdr3_aa: ASSSGQGSTEAF; v_call: TRBV5-6; clone_size: NA
cdr3_aa: ASSESGEQY; v_call: TRBV10-2; clone_size: few
cdr3_aa: ASRGTGGISYEQY; v_call: TRBV6-5; clone_size: few
cdr3_aa: ASTPFLPEQY; v_call: TRBV5-8; clone_size: few
cdr3_aa: ARSLRTGERQPQH; v_call: TRBV5-3; clone_size: NA